The present T cell receptor (beta chain) was sequenced within a study of cytomegalovirus exposure and HLA in healthy donors. The validation cohort, a group of more than 95 subjects, included the donors and was separate from the roughly 620-subject first cohort. Assay used: immunoSEQ multiplex PCR; TCRdb lists only in-frame clones, some missing. This repertoire shows around 94,000 clones, about 95% found once; its top ten account for 0.89%. The source of this sequence is a woman under 30 in good health and CMV-seronegative. The sequencing sample was made of PBMCs.

CDR3 coding DNA: TGTGCCAGCAGCTTTTTTAGGACAGGAGGCGAGCAGTACTTC. Translating it yields CASSFFRTGGEQYF. The chain carries TRBV7-8 and TRBJ2-7, with 7 bases that match TRBD1. The CDR3 has 14 residues. Germline V gene lookup returns CDR1 SGHVS and CDR2 FQNEAQ. V lost 3 bases and J lost 6; bases outside the gene matches: 8.